These 7 T cell receptor beta chains originate from one sample sequenced in a study of beta chain features in type 1 diabetes. The authors reverse transcribed all of the isolated RNA, so sequencing captured expressed TCRB transcripts. TCRdb's table, derived via immunoSEQ multiplex PCR, lists solely in-frame clones and lacks some. The table records 900,000 or so clones, around a sixth of them present only once. The sequenced material came from naive CD4+ T cells from blood. These receptors were taken from a woman aged 18-29 years in good health.

This clone was counted only a few times. The chain recombines TRBV2 with TRBJ2-1; D gene unclear. Looked up from germline, CDR1 is SNHLY and CDR2 is FYNNEI. The CDR3 loop spans 13 amino acids. Trimming removed 5 bases at V and 2 bases at J, with 7 bases between. CDR3 protein: CASSTDTYNEQFF. The CDR3 nucleotides are TGTGCCAGCAGTACTGACACCTACAATGAGCAGTTCTTC.

The chain couples TRBV5-1 to TRBJ2-1; TRBD2 aligns across 10 bases. This CDR3 is built from 15 residues. V dropped 7 bases and J dropped 0; count of bases not matched to a gene: 4. Germline CDR1 is SGHRS and CDR2 is YFSETQ. CDR3 sequence reads: CASGSSGSSYNEQFF. CDR3 in DNA: TGCGCCAGCGGATCTAGCGGGAGCTCCTACAATGAGCAGTTCTTC.

This clone was picked up a small number of times. The sample has other DNA sequences that encode this CDR3 too. The chain uses TRBV28 and TRBJ2-7; weak D call: TRBD2 (5 bases). Germline V lookup: CDR1 MDHEN, CDR2 SYDVKM. Trimming removed 3 bases from V and 0 bases from J, with 12 bases in between. The CDR3 spans 15 residues. CDR3 coding DNA: TGTGCCAGCAGTTTCGTAGGACTGAGCTCCTACGAGCAGTACTTC. Encoded protein: CASSFVGLSSYEQYF.

This clone was counted between two and nine times. The chain uses TRBV4-3 and TRBJ2-7; tentative D call: TRBD1 (6 bases). Germline V CDR1 and CDR2: LGHNA, YSLEER. Trimming left V 3 bases short and J 3 bases short, with 9 bases between. The CDR3 has 13 amino acids. The DNA for the CDR3 is TGCGCCAGCAGCCACGACAGGAACTACGAGCAGTACTTC. Translation: CASSHDRNYEQYF.

This chain uses TRBV2 with TRBJ1-1; 8 bases match TRBD1. The CDR3 is 17 residues long. Germline V gives CDR1 SNHLY, CDR2 FYNNEI. V was pared by 2 bases and J by 5 bases, with 13 bases of the junction left unmatched. In nucleotides, the CDR3 is TGTGCCAGCAGTGAAAGGGCGGGCAGGGGGCGAAGAACTGAAGCTTTCTTT. Its protein is CASSERAGRGRRTEAFF.

In nucleotides, the CDR3 is TGTGCCAGCAGGGAGGGGAGCACAGATACGCAGTATTTT. It yields the protein CASREGSTDTQYF. This chain uses TRBV6-6 with TRBJ2-3, with a weak D call TRBD2 (6 bases). Trimming shortened V by 6 bases and J by 0 bases, and 7 bases separated the two germline ends. The germline V gene encodes CDR1 MNHNY and CDR2 SVGAGI (reference sequence). The CDR3 sequence is 13 residues long.

The genes are TRBV18 and TRBJ1-4, with no clear D. The CDR3 loop spans 14 amino acids. Germline-derived CDR1 and CDR2 are KGHSH and LQKENI. Trimming took 4 bases from V and 0 from J, leaving 6 bases between them. CDR3 coding DNA: TGTGCCAGCTCACTGGGTGCAACTAATGAAAAACTGTTTTTT. Residues: CASSLGATNEKLFF.